These T cell receptor beta chains were read from a single sample in a study of blood T cell repertoires in COVID-19. Assay: immunoSEQ multiplex PCR; the TCRdb copy retains only in-frame clones and omits some. The sample includes 300,000 or so clones, approximately 88% of them seen just once. Sequenced input: peripheral blood. The receptors come from a young man who had recovered from COVID-19. The CDR3 runs from the conserved cysteine through the conserved F or W. A D gene is named only where the DNA matches it firmly. Not every row has a clone size; where given, it reads once, few, many or a size class.

J: TRBJ2-1
D: TRBD2
size: NA
V: TRBV2
DNA: TGTGCCAGCAGGGTCTCAGCGGGGGGGCGATACAATGAGCAGTTCTTC
CDR3: CASRVSAGGRYNEQFF

J: TRBJ1-1
D: NA
size: NA
V: TRBV10-3
DNA: TGTGCCATCAGTGAGTCAAGGGGCACTGAAGCTTTCTTT
CDR3: CAISESRGTEAFF

J: TRBJ2-2
D: NA
size: NA
V: TRBV19
DNA: TGTGCCAGTAACGTGGAAGGGGGTAACACCGGGGAGCTGTTTTTT
CDR3: CASNVEGGNTGELFF

J: TRBJ1-3
D: NA
size: NA
V: TRBV15
DNA: TGTGCCACCAGCAGAGATAGCAGGGCTGGAAACACCATATATTTT
CDR3: CATSRDSRAGNTIYF

J: TRBJ2-3
D: TRBD2
size: NA
V: TRBV29-1
DNA: TGCAGCGTTGAAGTAGCGGGAGGGCGAGGGGATACGCAGTATTTT
CDR3: CSVEVAGGRGDTQYF

J: TRBJ2-1
D: TRBD2
size: NA
V: TRBV13
DNA: TGTGCCAGCAGCGAGCGCGCGGGAGGCTTCGATGAGCAGTTCTTC
CDR3: CASSERAGGFDEQFF

J: TRBJ1-1
D: TRBD1
size: NA
V: TRBV3-1/TRBV3-2
DNA: TGTGCCAGCAGCCAAGAAACGACAGGGTCGGGGAACACTGAAGCTTTCTTT
CDR3: CASSQETTGSGNTEAFF

J: TRBJ1-2
D: NA
size: NA
V: TRBV6-5
DNA: TGTGCCAGCCGCTCACCAGATGGAGTCTACACCTTC
CDR3: CASRSPDGVYTF

J: TRBJ2-3
D: NA
size: NA
V: TRBV5-8
DNA: TGTGCCAGCAGCTTGAGCACAGTCACAGATACGCAGTATTTT
CDR3: CASSLSTVTDTQYF

J: TRBJ1-4
D: NA
size: NA
V: TRBV4-1
DNA: TGCGCCAGCAGCCAAGGTGCAGGAACTAATGAAAAACTGTTTTTT
CDR3: CASSQGAGTNEKLFF

J: TRBJ2-1
D: TRBD2
size: NA
V: TRBV11-2
DNA: TGTGCCAGCAGCTTCCCTCCTGGAGGGCGGGGGAATGAGCAGTTCTTC
CDR3: CASSFPPGGRGNEQFF

J: TRBJ1-2
D: NA
size: NA
V: TRBV10-3
DNA: TGTGCCATCAGTGAGAGGGGCGGTAGGGATGGCTACACCTTC
CDR3: CAISERGGRDGYTF

J: TRBJ2-7
D: TRBD2
size: few
V: TRBV5-4
DNA: TGTGCCAGCAGTTACCCGGGACTAGCGGCGACCTACGAGCAGTACTTC
CDR3: CASSYPGLAATYEQYF

J: TRBJ2-3
D: NA
size: NA
V: TRBV7-2
DNA: TGTGCCAGCCAACCCGGTGGAGGGTTAGATACGCAGTATTTT
CDR3: CASQPGGGLDTQYF

J: TRBJ1-4
D: TRBD1
size: NA
V: TRBV19
DNA: TGTGCCAGTAGTCCAGGGACAGCGGCAATTAATGAAAAACTGTTTTTT
CDR3: CASSPGTAAINEKLFF

J: TRBJ1-2
D: NA
size: NA
V: TRBV29-1
DNA: TGCGGAGTGCCGAGAGGAGTGCGTGGCTACACCTTC
CDR3: CGVPRGVRGYTF

J: TRBJ2-7
D: TRBD1
size: once
V: TRBV6-2/TRBV6-3
DNA: TGTGCCAGCAGTTACTCGCCAGGACAGGGGAGAATATACGAGCAGTACTTC
CDR3: CASSYSPGQGRIYEQYF

J: TRBJ1-2
D: NA
size: NA
V: TRBV29-1
DNA: TGCAGCGTTGAGCTCTCTAAAAGTTACACCTTC
CDR3: CSVELSKSYTF

J: TRBJ2-3
D: NA
size: NA
V: TRBV4-1
DNA: TGCGCCAGCAGCCAAGAGTGGGCCTCCACAGATACGCAGTATTTT
CDR3: CASSQEWASTDTQYF

J: TRBJ1-5
D: TRBD1
size: NA
V: TRBV7-8
DNA: TGTGCCAGCAGCTTTTCCGGGACAGGGGATCAGCCCCAGCATTTT
CDR3: CASSFSGTGDQPQHF

J: TRBJ2-3
D: TRBD2
size: NA
V: TRBV5-1
DNA: TGCGCCAGCAGCTTGGGGGCGGTAGCGGGAGTAGATACGCAGTATTTT
CDR3: CASSLGAVAGVDTQYF

J: TRBJ2-2
D: TRBD2
size: NA
V: TRBV4-2
DNA: TGTGCCAGCAGCCGGGGCCAGGGACTAGCGGAATCCGGGGAGCTGTTTTTT
CDR3: CASSRGQGLAESGELFF

J: TRBJ1-4
D: NA
size: NA
V: TRBV11-2
DNA: TGTGCCAGCAGCTTCAGACCGGGAGGTGGCAATGAAAAACTGTTTTTT
CDR3: CASSFRPGGGNEKLFF

J: TRBJ2-1
D: TRBD2
size: NA
V: TRBV5-1
DNA: TGCGCCAGCAGCTTGCTTTTTAGCGGGAGGGGCAATGAGCAGTTCTTC
CDR3: CASSLLFSGRGNEQFF

J: TRBJ1-5
D: TRBD1
size: many
V: TRBV5-1
DNA: TGCGCCAGCAGCTTGGGAAAGGGCAGGGACGGGACAGATAGCAATCAGCCCCAGCATTTT
CDR3: CASSLGKGRDGTDSNQPQHF

J: TRBJ2-1
D: TRBD2
size: NA
V: TRBV15
DNA: TGTGCCACCAGCAGAGAGGGACTAGCGGGTACCAATGAGCAGTTCTTC
CDR3: CATSREGLAGTNEQFF

J: TRBJ2-7
D: NA
size: NA
V: TRBV5-1
DNA: TGCGCCAGCAGCCTTAGCCGTACCTACGAGCAGTACTTC
CDR3: CASSLSRTYEQYF

J: TRBJ2-7
D: NA
size: NA
V: TRBV5-4
DNA: TGTGCCAGCAGCTTTGTCGACAGGGAGGTTGTCGAGCAGTACTTC
CDR3: CASSFVDREVVEQYF

J: TRBJ1-1
D: NA
size: NA
V: TRBV10-3
DNA: TGTGCCATCACCTTGGGGGGGAACACTGAAGCTTTCTTT
CDR3: CAITLGGNTEAFF

J: TRBJ2-5
D: NA
size: NA
V: TRBV19
DNA: TGTGCCAGTAGTATGAGGAACAGGGGGGGGGCCCAAGAGACCCAGTACTTC
CDR3: CASSMRNRGGAQETQYF

J: TRBJ2-3
D: TRBD1
size: NA
V: TRBV15
DNA: TGTGCCACCAGCGGGGGACAGGGGAGCACAGATACGCAGTATTTT
CDR3: CATSGGQGSTDTQYF

J: TRBJ1-1
D: TRBD1
size: NA
V: TRBV19
DNA: TGTGCCAGTAGACGACAGGGTAGAGGAAAAGGGATGAACACTGAAGCTTTCTTT
CDR3: CASRRQGRGKGMNTEAFF

J: TRBJ2-1
D: NA
size: NA
V: TRBV9
DNA: TGTGCCAGCACCCCTATGGGAGGATCCTACAATGAGCAGTTCTTC
CDR3: CASTPMGGSYNEQFF

J: TRBJ2-3
D: TRBD2
size: NA
V: TRBV5-5
DNA: TGTGCCAGCAGCTTGGCCGCGACTAGCGGGGTTACAGATACGCAGTATTTT
CDR3: CASSLAATSGVTDTQYF

J: TRBJ1-4
D: NA
size: NA
V: TRBV29-1
DNA: TGCAGCGTTGCAGGGCAGGCGCGTGAAAAACTGTTTTTT
CDR3: CSVAGQAREKLFF

J: TRBJ2-7
D: NA
size: NA
V: TRBV30
DNA: TGTGCCTGGTCCGGGACACTTTCCTACGAGCAGTACTTC
CDR3: CAWSGTLSYEQYF

J: TRBJ2-7
D: NA
size: NA
V: TRBV9
DNA: TGTGCCAGCAGCCCCACGGGAGACTCCTCCTACGAGCAGTACTTC
CDR3: CASSPTGDSSYEQYF

J: TRBJ1-5
D: TRBD1
size: NA
V: TRBV19
DNA: TGTGCCAGTGGACAGGGGGATCAGCCCCAGCATTTT
CDR3: CASGQGDQPQHF

J: TRBJ1-1
D: NA
size: NA
V: TRBV7-6
DNA: TGTGCCAGCAGCCCCGTTAGAACGGCTTTCTTT
CDR3: CASSPVRTAFF

J: TRBJ2-5
D: NA
size: once
V: TRBV9
DNA: TGTGCCAGCAGCGTAGACCGGAGCCAAGAGACCCAGTACTTC
CDR3: CASSVDRSQETQYF

J: TRBJ1-1
D: TRBD1
size: NA
V: TRBV18
DNA: TGTGCCAGCTCACCACCGACAGGGTCGAACACTGAAGCTTTCTTT
CDR3: CASSPPTGSNTEAFF

J: TRBJ1-1
D: NA
size: NA
V: TRBV3-1/TRBV3-2
DNA: TGTGCCAGCAAGGCAGGGGCCGCCAATTCGAACACTGAAGCTTTCTTT
CDR3: CASKAGAANSNTEAFF

J: TRBJ1-2
D: NA
size: NA
V: TRBV5-4
DNA: TGTGCCAGCAGCTCTGGTCCGGGGAACTATGGCTACACCTTC
CDR3: CASSSGPGNYGYTF

J: TRBJ2-2
D: NA
size: NA
V: TRBV11-2
DNA: TGTGCCAGGGGTCCTACAGGGTTTCGGGACACCGGGGAGCTGTTTTTT
CDR3: CARGPTGFRDTGELFF

J: TRBJ1-1
D: TRBD1
size: NA
V: TRBV3-1/TRBV3-2
DNA: TGTGCCAGCAGCCGAGGGACAGGGACTGAAGCTTTCTTT
CDR3: CASSRGTGTEAFF

J: TRBJ1-1
D: NA
size: NA
V: TRBV2
DNA: TGTGCCAGCAGTCCTACGGGGACTGAAGCTTTCTTT
CDR3: CASSPTGTEAFF

J: TRBJ2-3
D: NA
size: NA
V: TRBV5-1
DNA: TGCGCCAGCAGCTGGAGGGGGCTCCAGGTGGGATCATCCGGGACAACCACAGATACGCAGTATTTT
CDR3: CASSWRGLQVGSSGTTTDTQYF

J: TRBJ2-1
D: NA
size: NA
V: TRBV7-9
DNA: TGTGCCAGCAGCCACCGGGTCCCAACGACTGAGCAGTTCTTC
CDR3: CASSHRVPTTEQFF

J: TRBJ2-7
D: TRBD2
size: NA
V: TRBV5-1
DNA: TGCGCCAGCAGCTCCAGCACGACTAGCGGGAGGGTCGAGCAGTACTTC
CDR3: CASSSSTTSGRVEQYF

J: TRBJ1-2
D: NA
size: NA
V: TRBV20-1
DNA: TGCAGTGCCTGGAGAGGCGGCTACACCTTC
CDR3: CSAWRGGYTF

J: TRBJ2-5
D: TRBD2
size: NA
V: TRBV5-1
DNA: TGCGCCAGCAGCTTGGGCGGGAGGGCCGCAGGGGAGACCCAGTACTTC
CDR3: CASSLGGRAAGETQYF

J: TRBJ1-5
D: NA
size: NA
V: TRBV6-1
DNA: TGTGCCAGCAGTGAGGGGGGGGGCCGGAGCAATCAGCCCCAGCATTTT
CDR3: CASSEGGGRSNQPQHF

J: TRBJ1-2
D: NA
size: NA
V: TRBV30
DNA: TGTGCCTGGAGTGTGGGAGGCACCACTAACTATGGCTACACCTTC
CDR3: CAWSVGGTTNYGYTF

J: TRBJ1-2
D: NA
size: NA
V: TRBV6-2/TRBV6-3
DNA: TGTGCCAGCAGTTACGTCCAGGGACTCGATGGCTACACCTTC
CDR3: CASSYVQGLDGYTF

J: TRBJ2-7
D: NA
size: NA
V: TRBV6-5
DNA: TGTGCCAGCAGTATGGACATTCCCTACGAGCAGTACTTC
CDR3: CASSMDIPYEQYF